A selection of T cell receptor beta chains follows, all from one sample in a study of cytomegalovirus exposure and HLA in healthy donors. Method: immunoSEQ multiplex PCR; TCRdb's copy keeps in-frame clones and lacks some. Its clone listing holds about 170,000 clones. Sequencing used PBMCs. The receptors were gathered from a woman aged 60-70 years in good health and CMV-seronegative. CDR3s include the opening cysteine and the closing phenylalanine or tryptophan. D genes are given only for firm matches.

TRBD1 | TRBV10-3 | CAISDRDSNNSPLHF
TRBD1 | TRBV7-8 | CASTDRGFQPQHF
NA | TRBV6-5 | CASSYSTRPGENGYTF
NA | TRBV5-4 | CASSLAGVGTDTQYF
NA | TRBV25-1 | CASSSEYEQYF
TRBD2 | TRBV7-9 | CASSTGLAVQETQYF
NA | TRBV5-1 | CASSLAGRYNEQFF
NA | TRBV27 | CASSLAGETEKLFF
NA | TRBV7-2 | CASSLKASFSYNEQFF
NA | TRBV10-3 | CAIGEGDPDTQYF
TRBD1 | TRBV12-5 | CASGPGGTGHGYTF
NA | TRBV5-1 | CASSLSGGESTEAFF
NA | TRBV2 | CASNLEGGGDQPQHF
TRBD1 | TRBV10-2 | CASLDRGNTEAFF
TRBD1 | TRBV4-1 | CASSQRPPPDRERWGVTYEQYF
NA | TRBV6-5 | CASKGGGGTTQYF
NA | TRBV10-3 | CAISETGSNQPQHF
NA | TRBV5-1 | CASSFERTEAFF
TRBD2 | TRBV7-9 | CASSSTTSGRSGEQFF
NA | TRBV5-1 | CASSFRHLGTDTQYF
TRBD1 | TRBV5-6 | CASSLRTGSASGANVLTF
NA | TRBV7-2 | CASSLVTEAFF
TRBD2 | TRBV7-6 | CASSLTSDRFNEQFF
NA | TRBV5-5 | CASSPSTGTPNIQYF
TRBD1 | TRBV5-4 | CASSLRRTGERNTIYF
TRBD2 | TRBV18 | CASSPRLPGGNTGELFF
TRBD1 | TRBV6-5 | CASSYSSGTGGTEAFF
TRBD2 | TRBV9 | CASSRGLAGFNEQFF
NA | TRBV27 | CASSSMGGWDEQFF
TRBD2 | TRBV12-5 | CASGPLGLAGYNEQFF
TRBD1 | TRBV2 | CASIPDRVNEKLFF
NA | TRBV19 | CASSIRENLQETQYF
NA | TRBV7-9 | CASSPGGGQSNVLTF
TRBD2 | TRBV11-2 | CASSLDLAGGYEQYF
NA | TRBV30 | CAWSVLQPEKLFF